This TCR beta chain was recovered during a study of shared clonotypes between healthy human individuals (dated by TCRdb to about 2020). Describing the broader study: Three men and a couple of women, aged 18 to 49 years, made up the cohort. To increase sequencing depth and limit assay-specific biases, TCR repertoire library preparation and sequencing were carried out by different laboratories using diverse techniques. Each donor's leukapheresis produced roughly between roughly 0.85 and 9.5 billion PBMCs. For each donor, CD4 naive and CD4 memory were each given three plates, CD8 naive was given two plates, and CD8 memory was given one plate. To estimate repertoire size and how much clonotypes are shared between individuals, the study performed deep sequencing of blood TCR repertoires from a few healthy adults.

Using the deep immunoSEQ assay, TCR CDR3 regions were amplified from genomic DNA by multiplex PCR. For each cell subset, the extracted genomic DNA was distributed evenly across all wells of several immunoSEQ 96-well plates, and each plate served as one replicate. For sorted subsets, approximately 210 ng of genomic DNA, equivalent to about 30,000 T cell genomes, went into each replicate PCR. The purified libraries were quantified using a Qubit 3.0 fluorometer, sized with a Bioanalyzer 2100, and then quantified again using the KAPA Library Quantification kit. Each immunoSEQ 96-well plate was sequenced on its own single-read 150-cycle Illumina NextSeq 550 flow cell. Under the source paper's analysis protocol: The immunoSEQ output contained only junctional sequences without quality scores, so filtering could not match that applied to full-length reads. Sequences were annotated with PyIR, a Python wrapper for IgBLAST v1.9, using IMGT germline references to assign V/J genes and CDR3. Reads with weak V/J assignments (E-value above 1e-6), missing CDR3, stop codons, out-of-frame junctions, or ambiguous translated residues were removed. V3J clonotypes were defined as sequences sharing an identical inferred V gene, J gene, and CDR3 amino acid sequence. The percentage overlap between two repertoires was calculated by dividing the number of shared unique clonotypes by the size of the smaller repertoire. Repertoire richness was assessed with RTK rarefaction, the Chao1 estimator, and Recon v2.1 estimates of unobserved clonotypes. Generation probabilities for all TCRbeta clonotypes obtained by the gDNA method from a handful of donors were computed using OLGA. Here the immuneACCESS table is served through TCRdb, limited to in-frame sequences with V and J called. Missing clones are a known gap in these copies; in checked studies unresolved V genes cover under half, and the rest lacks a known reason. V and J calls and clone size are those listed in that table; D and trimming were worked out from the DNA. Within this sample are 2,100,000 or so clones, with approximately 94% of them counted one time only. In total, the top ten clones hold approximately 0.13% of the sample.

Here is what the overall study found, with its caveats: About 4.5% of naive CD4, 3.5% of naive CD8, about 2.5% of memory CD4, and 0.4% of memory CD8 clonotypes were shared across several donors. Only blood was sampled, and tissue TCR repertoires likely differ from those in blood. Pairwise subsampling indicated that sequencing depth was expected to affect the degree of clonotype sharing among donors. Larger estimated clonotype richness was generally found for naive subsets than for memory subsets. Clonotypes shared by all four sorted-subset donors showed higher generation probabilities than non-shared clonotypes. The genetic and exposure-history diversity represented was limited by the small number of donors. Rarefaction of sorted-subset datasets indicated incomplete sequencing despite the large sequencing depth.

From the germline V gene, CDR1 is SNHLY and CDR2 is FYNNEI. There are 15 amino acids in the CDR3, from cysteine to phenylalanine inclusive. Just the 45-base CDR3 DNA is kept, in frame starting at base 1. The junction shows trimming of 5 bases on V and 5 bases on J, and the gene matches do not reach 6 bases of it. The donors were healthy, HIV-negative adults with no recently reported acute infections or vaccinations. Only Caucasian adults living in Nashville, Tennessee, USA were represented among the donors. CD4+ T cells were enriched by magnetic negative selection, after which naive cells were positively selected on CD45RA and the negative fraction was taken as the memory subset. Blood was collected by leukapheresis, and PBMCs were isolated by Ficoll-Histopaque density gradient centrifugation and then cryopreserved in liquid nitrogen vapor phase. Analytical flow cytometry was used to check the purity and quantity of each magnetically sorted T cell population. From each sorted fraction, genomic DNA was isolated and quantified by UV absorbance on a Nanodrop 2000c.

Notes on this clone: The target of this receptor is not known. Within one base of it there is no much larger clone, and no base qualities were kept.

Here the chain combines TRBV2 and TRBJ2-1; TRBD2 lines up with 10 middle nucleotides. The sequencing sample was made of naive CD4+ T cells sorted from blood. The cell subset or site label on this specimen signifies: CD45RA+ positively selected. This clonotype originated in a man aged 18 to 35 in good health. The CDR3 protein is CASSSGRARNNEQFF. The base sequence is TGTGCCAGCAGTAGCGGGAGGGCCCGGAACAATGAGCAGTTCTTC.